Each of the 30 T cell receptor beta chains below was sequenced from the same sample in a study of blood T cell repertoires in COVID-19. Data came from immunoSEQ multiplex PCR; TCRdb stores just in-frame clones and leaves some out. The sample contains some 320,000 clones, approximately 89% of which appear only once. The source material was PBMCs or T cells enriched from blood (not recorded which). Receptor source: a woman younger than 45 who had recovered from COVID-19.

Only one count was recorded for this clone. The rearrangement links TRBV5-5 to TRBJ1-1; no definite D call. V lost 2 bases and J lost 3, with 8 bases in between. The CDR3 is 13 residues long. Germline CDR1 and CDR2: SGHKS and YYEKEE (reference sequence). CDR3 residues: CASSFGSDTEAFF. The CDR3 bases are TGTGCCAGCAGCTTTGGCAGTGACACTGAAGCTTTCTTT.

This clone was picked up a small number of times. V usage is TRBV11-1 and J usage is TRBJ1-1; D is ambiguous. The CDR3 loop spans 13 amino acids. Germline V gives CDR1 SGHAT, CDR2 FQDESV (reference sequence). V was clipped by 4 bases and J by 0 bases, with 6 bases between them. This CDR3 reads CASSSHMNTEAFF. CDR3 DNA: TGTGCCAGCAGCTCACATATGAACACTGAAGCTTTCTTT.

This clone was seen only once. This sequence joins TRBV6-6 and TRBJ1-5; weak D call: TRBD1 (6 bases). This CDR3 region has 14 residues. From germline, CDR1 is MNHNY and CDR2 SVGAGI (reference sequence). Trimming took off 7 bases at V and 7 bases at J, with 17 bases between the two ends. CDR3 sequence reads: CASTPNRAGQPQHF. The CDR3 region has the DNA TGTGCCAGCACTCCAAACAGGGCCGGGCAGCCCCAGCATTTT.

The V call is TRBV5-6, the J call TRBJ2-3, with TRBD2 as a possible D gene (6 bases). CDR1 and CDR2 (germline): SGHDT, YYEEEE. The V gene lost 4 bases and the J gene lost 1 base, with 10 bases spanning the gap. This CDR3 comprises 14 residues. Here the CDR3 reads CASSSPSGTDTQYF. DNA of the CDR3: TGTGCCAGCAGCAGTCCTAGCGGCACAGATACGCAGTATTTT.

The chain couples TRBV7-9 to TRBJ1-2; a possible D gene is TRBD1 (6 bases). V gave up 5 bases and J gave up 4 bases, with 14 bases separating them. In germline, CDR1 is SEHNR, CDR2 FQNEAQ (reference sequence). This CDR3 contains 14 residues. The CDR3 region is CASSPRQELYGYTF. CDR3 sequence (DNA): TGTGCCAGCAGCCCGCGACAGGAACTCTATGGCTACACCTTC.

V gene TRBV6-5 combines with J gene TRBJ2-2; TRBD1 aligns across 9 bases. From germline, CDR1 is MNHEY and CDR2 SVGAGI. Trimming took 10 bases from V and 4 from J; bases not matched to a gene: 10. This CDR3 has 15 residues. The CDR3 nucleotides read TGTGCCACCCTGCTGACAGGGGGACCCACCGGGGAGCTGTTTTTT. It specifies CATLLTGGPTGELFF.

The chain couples TRBV6-2 or TRBV6-3 to TRBJ2-5, with D possibly being TRBD2 (6 bases). The V end lost 5 bases, the J end lost 5 bases, and 12 bases lay between the germline ends. Germline V gives CDR1 MNHEY, CDR2 SVGEGT. CDR3 length equals 13 residues. The CDR3 is CASSAGGMETQYF. CDR3 in DNA: TGTGCCAGCAGTGCCGGAGGGATGGAGACCCAGTACTTC.

The V and J genes are TRBV4-1 and TRBJ2-5; 7 nucleotides agree with TRBD2. CDR3 length equals 15 residues. Per the germline V gene, CDR1 is MGHRA and CDR2 is YSYEKL. The junction had 8 bases not matched to a gene; V was cut back by 2 bases and J by 5 bases. CDR3 in DNA: TGCGCCAGCAGCCAAAGGGGCGGGAGTTATGAGACCCAGTACTTC. It codes for CASSQRGGSYETQYF.

The genes are TRBV6-2 or TRBV6-3 and TRBJ2-2; D not resolved. Trimming pared 5 bases from V and 0 bases from J, leaving 13 bases between. The V gene's germline CDR1 is MNHEY and CDR2 SVGEGT. This CDR3 region has 16 residues. CDR3 protein: CASSPPRRTNTGELFF. Written as DNA, the CDR3 is TGTGCCAGCAGTCCCCCCCGGCGGACGAACACCGGGGAGCTGTTTTTT.

The CDR3 DNA follows: TGTGCCATCAGTGAGTCGAGACAGAGAAACGAAGCTTTCTTT. It is translated as CAISESRQRNEAFF. This chain connects TRBV10-3 to TRBJ1-1; D possibly corresponds to TRBD1 (5 bases). Germline CDR1 is ENHRY and CDR2 is SYGVKD. V dropped 0 bases and J dropped 8 bases, with 13 bases sitting between them. The CDR3 covers 14 residues.

Written as DNA, the CDR3 is TGTGCCAGCAGTCTTCCCCCGCGACAGGGGGTAACACCCCTCCACTTT. Translation: CASSLPPRQGVTPLHF. This sequence joins TRBV6-2 or TRBV6-3 and TRBJ1-6; 9 positions agree with TRBD1. Germline CDR1 reads MNHEY; CDR2 reads SVGEGT. V was pared by 5 bases and J by 11 bases, with 13 bases of the junction left unmatched. The length of the CDR3 is 16 residues.

The V call is TRBV7-9, the J call TRBJ2-3; D might be TRBD1 (6 bases). The V gene lost 1 base and the J gene lost 6 bases, with 14 bases spanning the gap. CDR1 and CDR2 (germline): SEHNR, FQNEAQ (reference sequence). This CDR3 region has 15 residues. The CDR3 sequence: CASSLGGLEQDTQYF. As DNA, the CDR3 is TGTGCCAGCAGCTTAGGGGGGCTTGAGCAGGATACGCAGTATTTT.

This clone was recorded only once. J is TRBJ2-5 and V is TRBV5-5, with D possibly matching TRBD2 (5 bases). The CDR3 runs 14 residues. In germline, CDR1 is SGHKS, CDR2 YYEKEE (reference sequence). Trimming removed 0 bases from V and 4 bases from J, with 10 bases in between. The CDR3 loop reads CASSLGGSRETQYF. CDR3 coding DNA: TGTGCCAGCAGCTTGGGAGGGTCCCGAGAGACCCAGTACTTC.

V is TRBV5-5 and J is TRBJ1-2, with a tentative D call TRBD1 (5 bases). The germline V gene has CDR1 SGHKS and CDR2 YYEKEE (reference sequence). This CDR3 comprises 15 residues. V lost 3 bases and J lost 4, with 16 bases in between. CDR3: CASSSSYGGGYGYTF. Here the CDR3 DNA reads TGTGCCAGCAGCTCGTCATACGGGGGAGGCTATGGCTACACCTTC.

The chain has TRBV5-6 and TRBJ2-7; D not certain. Trimming removed 1 base from V and 6 bases from J, with 11 bases in between. This CDR3 has 13 residues. Looked up from germline, CDR1 is SGHDT and CDR2 is YYEEEE. CDR3 sequence: CASSLSRMSEQYF. CDR3 DNA: TGTGCCAGCAGCTTGAGTAGAATGAGCGAGCAGTACTTC.

This rearrangement joins TRBV28 to TRBJ1-5; D unresolved. The V gene lost 1 base and the J gene lost 6 bases, with 7 bases spanning the gap. Germline lookup yields CDR1 MDHEN and CDR2 SYDVKM. CDR3 size: 13 residues. CDR3: CASSLSRVQPQHF. The CDR3, as DNA: TGTGCCAGCAGTTTATCCCGAGTTCAGCCCCAGCATTTT.

The J gene is TRBJ2-7, the V gene TRBV10-1; 10 nucleotides match TRBD1. Looked up from germline, CDR1 is WNHNN and CDR2 is SYGVQD (reference sequence). V lost 2 bases to trimming and J lost 7 bases; unmatched junction nucleotides: 5. This CDR3 is 14 amino acids long. In nucleotides, the CDR3 is TGCGCCAGCAGTGAGAGACAGGGGGCGCGTGAGCAGTACTTC. Translated: CASSERQGAREQYF.

This clone was recorded a few times. V gene TRBV3-1 (or the pseudogene TRBV3-2) combines with J gene TRBJ1-4; no clear D. CDR1 is LGHDT and CDR2 is YNNKEL in the germline V gene (reference sequence). V lost 0 bases and J 0 bases, leaving 11 bases between the germline ends. The CDR3 runs to 17 residues. The CDR3 region has the DNA TGTGCCAGCAGCCAAGAAAGACATGTTGCAACTAATGAAAAACTGTTTTTT. Translating it yields CASSQERHVATNEKLFF.

This clone turned up a few times. V is TRBV6-5 and J is TRBJ1-5, with 8 nucleotides matching TRBD1. V lost 5 bases to trimming and J lost 1 base; unmatched junction nucleotides: 4. Germline CDR1 MNHEY, CDR2 SVGAGI. CDR3 size: 15 residues. The CDR3 spells CASSPDRASNQPQHF. As DNA, the CDR3 is TGTGCCAGCAGTCCGGACAGGGCGAGCAATCAGCCCCAGCATTTT.

The chain couples TRBV6-5 to TRBJ2-5, with D unclear. The ends were cut back, 3 bases at V and 5 bases at J, with 10 bases in the middle. Germline V gene sequence: CDR1 MNHEY, CDR2 SVGAGI. The CDR3 is 13 residues long. The CDR3 DNA reads as TGTGCCAGCAGTTATGGGCTTGAGGAGACCCAGTACTTC. Translation gives CASSYGLEETQYF.

This sequence joins TRBV7-9 and TRBJ1-2, with TRBD1 matching over 12 bases. CDR3 length equals 15 residues. CDR1 and CDR2 (germline): SEHNR, FQNEAQ (reference sequence). Unmatched junction bases numbered 3, after V lost 4 bases and J lost 3 bases. DNA of the CDR3: TGTGCCAGCAGCTGGGACAGGGGGCTGGACTATGGCTACACCTTC. As protein: CASSWDRGLDYGYTF.

This chain uses TRBV6-1 with TRBJ2-7, with D possibly TRBD1 on 6 matching bases. Germline CDR1 is MNHNS and CDR2 is SASEGT. The ends were cut back, 2 bases at V and 6 bases at J, with 11 bases in the middle. The length of the CDR3 is 13 residues. DNA for the CDR3: TGTGCCAGCAGTGAACTGGGCAGGGGCGAGCAGTACTTC. This translates into CASSELGRGEQYF.

The rearrangement uses TRBV9 and TRBJ2-1, with 13 bases lining up with TRBD2. Trimming took 5 bases from V and 8 from J; bases not matched to a gene: 10. This CDR3 has 16 amino acids. The germline V gene has CDR1 SGDLS and CDR2 YYNGEE. CDR3 loop: CASSPFTSGGADEQFF. CDR3 nucleotides: TGTGCCAGCAGTCCCTTTACTAGCGGGGGGGCGGATGAGCAGTTCTTC.

This chain connects TRBV5-4 to TRBJ2-1, with TRBD2 as a possible D gene (5 bases). The CDR3 runs to 16 residues. The germline V gene encodes CDR1 SGHNT and CDR2 YYREEE (reference sequence). Trimming cost V 0 bases and J 0 bases, with 10 bases left between them. CDR3 protein: CASSLEVGSSYNEQFF. For the CDR3, the DNA is TGTGCCAGCAGCTTGGAGGTGGGGAGCTCCTACAATGAGCAGTTCTTC.

This clone has a single count. V is TRBV2 and J is TRBJ2-1; the match to TRBD1 covers 8 bases. The CDR3 is made up of 14 amino acids. Unmatched junction bases numbered 7, after V lost 6 bases and J lost 6 bases. CDR1 SNHLY and CDR2 FYNNEI come from the germline V gene. The CDR3 here is CASRRTGSSNEQFF. The CDR3 nucleotides read TGTGCCAGCAGGAGGACAGGGTCTAGCAATGAGCAGTTCTTC.

The chain joins TRBV28 to TRBJ1-1, with D perhaps matching TRBD1 (5 bases). The CDR3 covers 12 residues. CDR1 and CDR2 from the germline V gene are MDHEN and SYDVKM. The V end was cut by 3 bases, the J end by 7 bases, with 9 bases between. The DNA for the CDR3 is TGTGCCAGCAGTTTTGGGGGGGATGAAGCTTTCTTT. Residues: CASSFGGDEAFF.

CDR3 bases: TGTGCCAGCAGCGCGACAATCTCTGGAAACACCATATATTTT. Translation: CASSATISGNTIYF. The gene calls are TRBV16 and TRBJ1-3, with no clear D. Germline values: CDR1 KGHSY, CDR2 FQNENV. CDR3 length equals 14 residues. The ends were cut back, 5 bases at V and 0 bases at J, with 8 bases in the middle. The whole variable domain, filled in from reference TRBV16 and TRBJ1-3, reads GEEVAQTPKHLVRGEGQKAKLYCAPIKGHSYVFWYQQVLKNEFKFLISFQNENVFDETGMPKERFSAKCLPNSPCSLEIQATKLEDSAVYFCASSATISGNTIYFGEGSWLTVV.

This chain links TRBV9 with TRBJ2-3, with a weak D call TRBD1 (6 bases). V lost 4 bases and J 6 bases, leaving 6 bases between the germline ends. The germline V gene encodes CDR1 SGDLS and CDR2 YYNGEE. This CDR3 is 11 amino acids long. CDR3 protein: CASSQGDTQYF. The DNA of the CDR3 is TGTGCCAGCAGCCAGGGGGATACGCAGTATTTT.

The chain links TRBV5-4 to TRBJ2-5; the D is unclear. V was pared by 1 base and J by 4 bases, with 8 bases between. CDR3 length: 13 amino acids. The V gene's germline CDR1 is SGHNT and CDR2 YYREEE (reference sequence). In nucleotides, the CDR3 is TGTGCCAGCAGCTTGCAGGTAGGAGAGACCCAGTACTTC. Protein product: CASSLQVGETQYF. Full variable domain (missing parts from reference TRBV5-4 and TRBJ2-5): ETGVTQSPTHLIKTRGQQVTLRCSSQSGHNTVSWYQQALGQGPQFIFQYYREEENGRGNFPPRFSGLQFPNYSSELNVNALELDDSALYLCASSLQVGETQYFGPGTRLLVL.

The V and J genes are TRBV4-1 and TRBJ1-4; D uncertain. Germline V gene data show CDR1 as MGHRA and CDR2 as YSYEKL. Trimming left V 1 base short and J 8 bases short, with 17 bases between. This CDR3 contains 16 residues. CDR3 nucleotides: TGCGCCAGCAGCCAAGGGAGGAAACTTCCCGGGGAAAAACTGTTTTTT. This gives the protein CASSQGRKLPGEKLFF.